The 26 T cell receptor beta chains below come from one sample, sequenced in a study of cytomegalovirus exposure and HLA in healthy donors. It was with 60 Vbeta and 13 Jbeta primers that the PCR ran. TCRdb's copy holds only in-frame clones and misses some; the assay was immunoSEQ multiplex PCR. The repertoire holds hundreds of thousands of clones, with roughly 70% as singletons. Specimen: PBMCs. Source of these receptors: a female donor in good health and CMV-seronegative.

The rearrangement joins TRBV5-1 to TRBJ2-1; the D is unclear. With 4 bases removed from V and 4 bases from J, the gap between germline ends came to 15 bases. This CDR3 is built from 15 residues. Germline CDR1 and CDR2: SGHRS and YFSETQ. The DNA for the CDR3 is TGCGCCAGCAGCGCAAGCTCGGGTACTTACAATGAGCAGTTCTTC. Its translation: CASSASSGTYNEQFF.

The chain has TRBV5-1 and TRBJ2-1; 9 bases map to TRBD2. Trimming removed 5 bases from V and 0 bases from J; junction bases left unmatched: 15. Germline lookup yields CDR1 SGHRS and CDR2 YFSETQ. The CDR3 consists of 19 residues. CDR3 in DNA: TGCGCCAGCAGGGGGGGACCTAGCGGGGCCAGACACTCCTACAATGAGCAGTTCTTC. Protein sequence: CASRGGPSGARHSYNEQFF.

V usage is TRBV2 and J usage is TRBJ1-1; 9 nucleotides agree with TRBD1. J was trimmed by 0 bases and V by 5 bases; bases with no gene match: 4. Germline V gene lookup returns CDR1 SNHLY and CDR2 FYNNEI. This CDR3 is built from 15 residues. CDR3 DNA sequence: TGTGCCAGCAGTAGACAGGGGGGACTGAACACTGAAGCTTTCTTT. Amino acid sequence: CASSRQGGLNTEAFF.

This clone was recorded once. The rearrangement uses TRBV15 and TRBJ1-1; TRBD1 matches at 7 bases. CDR3 length: 17 residues. The germline CDR1 and CDR2 sequences are LNHNV and YYDKDF (reference sequence). The trim removed 2 bases at V and 1 base at J, leaving 10 bases unmatched. CDR3 nucleotide sequence: TGTGCCACCAGCAGACCCCAAGGGGGCGGGCGGAACACTGAAGCTTTCTTT. Residues: CATSRPQGGGRNTEAFF.

J is TRBJ2-3 and V is TRBV27; D unresolved. The length of the CDR3 is 16 residues. With 6 bases removed from V and 8 bases from J, the gap between germline ends came to 24 bases. Germline CDR1 reads MNHEY; CDR2 reads SMNVEV (reference sequence). This chain's CDR3 is CASRNAIPSDPGTQYF. CDR3 sequence (DNA): TGTGCCAGCAGAAATGCAATACCCTCAGATCCGGGTACGCAGTATTTT.

The rearrangement joins TRBV5-1 to TRBJ2-1; 7 bases fit TRBD1. V lost 3 bases to trimming and J lost 9 bases; unmatched junction nucleotides: 12. CDR1 is SGHRS, CDR2 YFSETQ, per germline. The CDR3 runs to 15 residues. CDR3 DNA: TGCGCCAGCAGCTCTGGACAGGTACCAGGGAGTGAGCAGTTCTTC. As protein: CASSSGQVPGSEQFF.

Turning to this clone: Mismatch with germline at one junction end may stem from a read error. The chain couples TRBV18 to TRBJ1-5, with a weak D call TRBD1 (5 bases). This CDR3 is 15 amino acids long. The germline gives CDR1 KGHSH, CDR2 LQKENI. CDR3 bases: TGCGCCAGCTCACCGGGGGGGAATAGCAATCAGCCCCAGCATTTT. It translates to CASSPGGNSNQPQHF.

On this clone itself: One end of the junction fails to match germline, which may point to a read error. The chain has TRBV2 and TRBJ2-7, with a weak D call TRBD2 (6 bases). The germline V gene has CDR1 SNHLY and CDR2 FYNNEI. There are 10 residues in the CDR3. CDR3 amino acids: CASSGTGDHF. Here the CDR3 DNA reads TGTGCCAGCAGTGGAACGGGAGACCACTTC.

This clone has just a few counts. V is TRBV13 and J is TRBJ2-1; D possibly corresponds to TRBD2 (7 bases). The V end was cut by 3 bases, the J end by 3 bases, with 12 bases between. This CDR3 has 15 residues. The germline gives CDR1 PRHDT, CDR2 FYEKMQ (reference sequence). The CDR3 DNA sequence: TGTGCCAGCAGCTTTAGGGGGGGATTCTACAATGAGCAGTTCTTC. Amino acids: CASSFRGGFYNEQFF.

In DNA form, the CDR3 reads TGTGCCAGCGGCAGTGCGGGCTCTGGAAACACCATATATTTT. This translates into CASGSAGSGNTIYF. The chain links TRBV2 to TRBJ1-3; D unclear. This CDR3 comprises 14 residues. Trimming cost V 8 bases and J 0 bases, with 11 bases left between them. Germline CDR1 reads SNHLY; CDR2 reads FYNNEI.

The chain uses TRBV12-5 and TRBJ1-1; 10 bases fit TRBD1. This CDR3 is built from 17 residues. The V and J ends lost 0 bases and 5 bases, in that order; junction bases with no gene match: 9. Germline V gene lookup returns CDR1 LGHNT and CDR2 FRNRAP. The CDR3 region is CASGLVLSTGGLTEAFF. In nucleotides, the CDR3 is TGTGCTAGTGGTTTGGTACTCTCGACAGGGGGCTTGACTGAAGCTTTCTTT.

This clone was seen a few times. The junction departs from the called germline gene at one end, perhaps through a read error. V usage is TRBV7-9 and J usage is TRBJ2-1; maybe TRBD2 (5 bases). The CDR3 totals 17 residues. Germline loops: CDR1 SEHNR, CDR2 FQNEAQ (reference sequence). CDR3 coding DNA: TGTTCCAGCAGCTTAGGGTCAATAGCGAGAACCTACAATGAGCAGTTCTTC. This translates into CSSSLGSIARTYNEQFF.

The gene calls are TRBV10-3 and TRBJ2-7, with 10 bases lining up with TRBD1. Germline assignment: CDR1 ENHRY and CDR2 SYGVKD. The V and J ends lost 3 bases and 1 base, in that order; junction bases with no gene match: 3. There are 15 residues in the CDR3. The CDR3 region has the DNA TGTGCCATCAGTGACCCGGGACAGGGGTCCTACGAGCAGTACTTC. Residues: CAISDPGQGSYEQYF.

The chain has TRBV15 and TRBJ1-2; D gene unclear. Trimming took off 0 bases at V and 8 bases at J, with 7 bases between the two ends. This CDR3 comprises 12 residues. In germline, CDR1 is LNHNV, CDR2 YYDKDF (reference sequence). In nucleotides, the CDR3 is TGTGCCACCAGCAGAGATCAGGCAGGCTACACCTTC. It is translated as CATSRDQAGYTF.

There are a few counts of this clone. The rearrangement uses TRBV5-4 and TRBJ2-7, with 14 bases aligning to TRBD2. V was clipped by 0 bases and J by 6 bases; unmatched bases: 5. The CDR3 is 16 residues long. Germline V gene sequence: CDR1 SGHNT, CDR2 YYREEE (reference sequence). The CDR3 sequence: CASSLGPGTSGSEQYF. In nucleotides, the CDR3 is TGTGCCAGCAGCTTGGGCCCCGGGACTAGCGGGAGCGAGCAGTACTTC.

J is TRBJ1-2 and V is TRBV10-3; 8 bases align to TRBD1. V trimming: 4 bases; J trimming: 3 bases; junction bases outside the gene matches: 1. Germline CDR1 ENHRY, CDR2 SYGVKD. The CDR3 is made up of 13 amino acids. CDR3 bases: TGTGCCATCAGTGGACAGGGGTACTATGGCTACACCTTC. This translates into CAISGQGYYGYTF.

This clone was recorded only once. The rearrangement joins TRBV6-4 to TRBJ2-2; 8 nucleotides match TRBD1. In germline, CDR1 is MRHNA, CDR2 SNTAGT. The CDR3 is 14 residues long. J lost 6 bases, V lost 3 bases, and 3 bases had no gene match. Here the CDR3 DNA reads TGTGCCAGCAGTGAGACAGGGGAGGCCGGGGAGCTGTTTTTT. It yields the protein CASSETGEAGELFF.

This clone was seen only a few times. V and J are TRBV5-8 and TRBJ1-5; D is unresolved. From germline, CDR1 is SGHTS and CDR2 YDEGEE. The CDR3 contains 13 residues. Trimming pared 0 bases from V and 7 bases from J, leaving 8 bases between. In DNA form, the CDR3 reads TGTGCCAGCAGCTTGGAAGAGGGCCAGCCCCAGCATTTT. Translation: CASSLEEGQPQHF.

The CDR3 DNA follows: TGTGCCAGCAGCTCAGGACAGGGTGGGGTCTATGGCTACACCTTC. It is translated as CASSSGQGGVYGYTF. V and J are TRBV5-6 and TRBJ1-2, with 8 bases fitting TRBD1. The ends lost 3 bases at V and 4 bases at J; junction bases unmatched: 8. Germline V gene data show CDR1 as SGHDT and CDR2 as YYEEEE. The CDR3 totals 15 residues.

J is TRBJ2-3 and V is TRBV11-2; 8 positions agree with TRBD2. Germline V lookup: CDR1 SGHAT, CDR2 FQNNGV. Unmatched junction bases numbered 9, after V lost 5 bases and J lost 2 bases. The CDR3 runs 16 residues. The CDR3 region has the DNA TGTGCCAGCAGCCGGGGGGGGCGCGACACCACAGATACGCAGTATTTT. It codes for CASSRGGRDTTDTQYF.

This clone was counted once. The gene calls are TRBV5-1 and TRBJ2-3, with a weak D call TRBD2 (6 bases). CDR3 length equals 15 residues. Per germline, CDR1 SGHRS and CDR2 YFSETQ. V was clipped by 0 bases and J by 2 bases, with 10 bases between them. For the CDR3, the DNA is TGCGCCAGCAGCTTGGTGACTAGGGACACAGATACGCAGTATTTT. This translates into CASSLVTRDTDTQYF.

The chain carries TRBV13 and TRBJ1-2; 7 bases line up with TRBD1. The CDR3 is 14 amino acids. With V trimmed by 5 bases and J by 6 bases, 9 bases remained unmatched. The germline V gene encodes CDR1 PRHDT and CDR2 FYEKMQ (reference sequence). CDR3: CASSPEQGPDGYTF. The DNA for the CDR3 is TGTGCCAGCAGCCCCGAACAGGGGCCGGATGGCTACACCTTC.

The CDR3 sequence is CASSARDRGDEKLFF. The CDR3, as DNA: TGTGCCAGCAGCGCTCGGGACAGGGGTGATGAAAAACTGTTTTTT. The chain combines TRBV7-2 with TRBJ1-4, with TRBD1 identical over 10 bases. This CDR3 is built from 15 residues. V was pared by 5 bases and J by 6 bases, with 6 bases of the junction left unmatched. Looked up from germline, CDR1 is SGHTA and CDR2 is FQGNSA.

This clone turned up a few times. J is TRBJ2-6 and V is TRBV5-1, with unresolved D. CDR3 length: 15 residues. Germline values: CDR1 SGHRS, CDR2 YFSETQ. V was clipped by 0 bases and J by 0 bases, with 4 bases between them. CDR3 protein: CASSLALSGANVLTF. The CDR3 DNA sequence: TGCGCCAGCAGCTTGGCCCTCTCTGGGGCCAACGTCCTGACTTTC.

This chain uses TRBV5-6 with TRBJ2-5; 10 bases align to TRBD1. J was trimmed by 3 bases and V by 3 bases; bases with no gene match: 17. This CDR3 has 19 residues. Germline values: CDR1 SGHDT, CDR2 YYEEEE. In DNA form, the CDR3 reads TGTGCCAGCAGCTACACCCGGGACAGGGGTCAGGGTGAAGAAGAGACCCAGTACTTC. Translation: CASSYTRDRGQGEEETQYF.

The chain has TRBV30 and TRBJ2-7, with no clear D. Germline assignment: CDR1 GTSNPN and CDR2 SVGIG (reference sequence). The V gene lost 2 bases and the J gene lost 3 bases, with 5 bases spanning the gap. This CDR3 is built from 11 residues. The CDR3 sequence: CAWSTSYEQYF. The CDR3 DNA follows: TGTGCCTGGAGTACCAGCTACGAGCAGTACTTC.